These T cell receptor beta chains were read from a single sample in a study of T cell responses to AZD1222 COVID-19 vaccine. The protocol was immunoSEQ multiplex PCR, while the TCRdb copy is restricted to in-frame clones and leaves out a portion. The sample lists 200,000 or so clones; approximately 94% were seen once. Sample: peripheral blood, taken on day 0 of AZD1222 vaccination. These receptors came from an adult in good health. The CDR3 runs from the conserved cysteine through the conserved F or W. Each record gives: D gene, V gene, J gene, clone size, CDR3 length, CDR3 DNA, CDR3 protein. The D gene is left open where the match is weak. Size is omitted from some rows. Given values are once, few, many or a class for expanded clones.

d_call: NA; v_call: TRBV7-9; j_call: TRBJ1-4; clone_size: NA; cdr3_length: 15; cdr3_nt: TGTGCCAGCAGCAGGGACGGGACCGGTCTTGAAAAACTGTTTTTT; cdr3_aa: CASSRDGTGLEKLFF
d_call: NA; v_call: TRBV5-1; j_call: TRBJ2-3; clone_size: NA; cdr3_length: 13; cdr3_nt: TGCGCCAGCAGCGGGGTAAGCACAGATACGCAGTATTTT; cdr3_aa: CASSGVSTDTQYF
d_call: NA; v_call: TRBV4-1; j_call: TRBJ2-7; clone_size: NA; cdr3_length: 15; cdr3_nt: TGCGCCAGCAGCCAAGAGGCGACACGGCGGGACGAGCAGTACTTC; cdr3_aa: CASSQEATRRDEQYF
d_call: NA; v_call: TRBV11-2; j_call: TRBJ2-1; clone_size: NA; cdr3_length: 16; cdr3_nt: TGTGCCAGCAGCTTCCAATGGGAGAGCTCCTACAATGAGCAGTTCTTC; cdr3_aa: CASSFQWESSYNEQFF
d_call: NA; v_call: TRBV4-2; j_call: TRBJ2-5; clone_size: NA; cdr3_length: 13; cdr3_nt: TGTGCCAGCAGCGTGCAGGCGGAAGAGACCCAGTACTTC; cdr3_aa: CASSVQAEETQYF
d_call: TRBD1; v_call: TRBV7-2; j_call: TRBJ1-6; clone_size: once; cdr3_length: 15; cdr3_nt: TGTGCCAGCAGCCCGGGACAGCTCTATAATTCACCCCTCCACTTT; cdr3_aa: CASSPGQLYNSPLHF
d_call: NA; v_call: TRBV11-2; j_call: TRBJ2-7; clone_size: NA; cdr3_length: 15; cdr3_nt: TGTGCCAGCAGCTTACATTCGACAGGAACCGTTGAGCAGTACTTC; cdr3_aa: CASSLHSTGTVEQYF
d_call: NA; v_call: TRBV10-3; j_call: TRBJ2-4; clone_size: NA; cdr3_length: 13; cdr3_nt: TGTGCCATCAGTGAGTCGACCAAAAACATTCAGTACTTC; cdr3_aa: CAISESTKNIQYF
d_call: NA; v_call: TRBV7-3; j_call: TRBJ2-5; clone_size: NA; cdr3_length: 14; cdr3_nt: TGTGCCAGCAGCTTAAGTAGCGACCGAGAGACCCAGTACTTC; cdr3_aa: CASSLSSDRETQYF
d_call: NA; v_call: TRBV29-1; j_call: TRBJ1-2; clone_size: NA; cdr3_length: 12; cdr3_nt: TGCAGCGTGGGGGGGCAGACTTATGGCTACACCTTC; cdr3_aa: CSVGGQTYGYTF
d_call: TRBD2; v_call: TRBV5-1; j_call: TRBJ2-2; clone_size: few; cdr3_length: 19; cdr3_nt: TGCGCCAGCAGCTTGGGGCTAGGTAGCGGGAGGGCCCCCACCGGGGAGCTGTTTTTT; cdr3_aa: CASSLGLGSGRAPTGELFF